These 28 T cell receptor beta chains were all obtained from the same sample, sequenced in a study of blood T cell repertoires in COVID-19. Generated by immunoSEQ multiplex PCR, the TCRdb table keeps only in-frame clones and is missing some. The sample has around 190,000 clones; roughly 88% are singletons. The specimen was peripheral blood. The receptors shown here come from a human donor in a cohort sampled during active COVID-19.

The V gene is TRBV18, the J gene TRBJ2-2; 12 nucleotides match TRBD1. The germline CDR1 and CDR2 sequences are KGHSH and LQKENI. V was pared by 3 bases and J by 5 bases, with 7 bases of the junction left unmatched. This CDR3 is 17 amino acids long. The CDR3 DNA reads TGTGCCAGCTCACCCCCGGGACAGGGGGCTGTGACCGGGGAGCTGTTTTTT. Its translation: CASSPPGQGAVTGELFF.

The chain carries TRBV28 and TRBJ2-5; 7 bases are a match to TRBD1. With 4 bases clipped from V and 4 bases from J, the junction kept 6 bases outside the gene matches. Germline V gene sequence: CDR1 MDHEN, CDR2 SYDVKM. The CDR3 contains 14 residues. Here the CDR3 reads CASSYNRGPETQYF. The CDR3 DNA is TGTGCCAGCAGTTATAACAGGGGCCCAGAGACCCAGTACTTC.

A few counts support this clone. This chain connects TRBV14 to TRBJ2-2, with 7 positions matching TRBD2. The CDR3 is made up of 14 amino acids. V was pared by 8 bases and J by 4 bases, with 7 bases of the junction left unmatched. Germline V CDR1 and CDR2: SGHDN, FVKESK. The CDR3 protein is CASGVLASTGELFF. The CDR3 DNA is TGTGCCAGCGGCGTACTAGCGAGCACCGGGGAGCTGTTTTTT.

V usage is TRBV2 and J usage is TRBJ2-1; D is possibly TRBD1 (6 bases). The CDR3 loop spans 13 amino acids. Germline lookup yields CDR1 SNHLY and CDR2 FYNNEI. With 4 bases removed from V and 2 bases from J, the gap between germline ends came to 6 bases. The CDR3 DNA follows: TGTGCCAGCAGTGGGACAGCCTACAATGAGCAGTTCTTC. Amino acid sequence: CASSGTAYNEQFF.

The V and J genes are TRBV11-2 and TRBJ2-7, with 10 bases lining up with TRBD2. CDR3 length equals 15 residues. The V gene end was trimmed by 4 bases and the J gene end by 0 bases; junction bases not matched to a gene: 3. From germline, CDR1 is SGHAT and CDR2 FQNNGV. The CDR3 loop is CASSSRTSGSYEQYF. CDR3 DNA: TGTGCCAGCAGCTCTAGGACTAGCGGCTCCTACGAGCAGTACTTC.

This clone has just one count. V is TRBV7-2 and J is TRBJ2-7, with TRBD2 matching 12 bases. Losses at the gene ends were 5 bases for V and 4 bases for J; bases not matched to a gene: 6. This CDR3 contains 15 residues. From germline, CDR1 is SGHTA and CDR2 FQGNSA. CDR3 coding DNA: TGTGCCAGCAGCCCCCGACTAGCGGGAGATTACGAGCAGTACTTC. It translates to CASSPRLAGDYEQYF.

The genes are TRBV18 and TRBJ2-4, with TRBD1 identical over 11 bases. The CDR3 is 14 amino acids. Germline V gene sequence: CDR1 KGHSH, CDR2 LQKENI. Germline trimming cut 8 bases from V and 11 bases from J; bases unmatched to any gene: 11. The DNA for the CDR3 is TGTGCCAGCCAACAAGGGACAGGGGGAGCCGTTCAGTACTTC. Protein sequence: CASQQGTGGAVQYF. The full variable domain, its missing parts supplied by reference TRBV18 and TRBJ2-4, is NAGVMQNPRHLVRRRGQEARLRCSPMKGHSHVYWYRQLPEEGLKFMVYLQKENIIDESGMPKERFSAEFPKEGPSILRIQQVVRGDSAAYFCASQQGTGGAVQYFGAGTRLSVL.

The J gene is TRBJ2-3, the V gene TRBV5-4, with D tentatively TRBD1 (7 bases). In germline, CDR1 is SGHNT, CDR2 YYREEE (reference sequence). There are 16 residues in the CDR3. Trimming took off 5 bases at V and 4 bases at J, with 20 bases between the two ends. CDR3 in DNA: TGTGCCAGCAGTCAGGGGGGCGCCCGGGGGCCAGATACGCAGTATTTT. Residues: CASSQGGARGPDTQYF.

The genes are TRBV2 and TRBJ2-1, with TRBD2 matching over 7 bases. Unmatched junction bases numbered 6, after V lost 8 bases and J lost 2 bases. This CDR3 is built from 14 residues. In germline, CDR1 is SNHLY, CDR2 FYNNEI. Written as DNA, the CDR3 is TGTGCCAGCTTCCGGGACTACCCCTACAATGAGCAGTTCTTC. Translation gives CASFRDYPYNEQFF.

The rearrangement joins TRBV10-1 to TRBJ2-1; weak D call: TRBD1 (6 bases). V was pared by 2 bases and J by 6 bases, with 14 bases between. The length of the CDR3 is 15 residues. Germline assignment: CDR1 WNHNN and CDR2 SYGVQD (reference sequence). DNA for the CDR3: TGCGCCAGCAGTGAGAATACAGGGTCCCTCAATGAGCAGTTCTTC. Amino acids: CASSENTGSLNEQFF.

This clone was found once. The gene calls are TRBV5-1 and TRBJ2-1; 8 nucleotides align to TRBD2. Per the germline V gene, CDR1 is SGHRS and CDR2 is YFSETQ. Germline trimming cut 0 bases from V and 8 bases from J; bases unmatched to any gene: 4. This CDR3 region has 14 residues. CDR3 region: CASSLATSGDEQFF. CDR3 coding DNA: TGCGCCAGCAGCTTGGCTACTAGCGGCGATGAGCAGTTCTTC.

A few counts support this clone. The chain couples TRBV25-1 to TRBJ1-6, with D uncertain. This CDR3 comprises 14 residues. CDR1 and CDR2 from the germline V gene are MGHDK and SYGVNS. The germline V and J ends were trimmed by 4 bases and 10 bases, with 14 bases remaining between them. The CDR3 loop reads CASSGGYTRSPLHF. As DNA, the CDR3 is TGTGCCAGCAGTGGCGGGTACACGAGGTCACCCCTCCACTTT.

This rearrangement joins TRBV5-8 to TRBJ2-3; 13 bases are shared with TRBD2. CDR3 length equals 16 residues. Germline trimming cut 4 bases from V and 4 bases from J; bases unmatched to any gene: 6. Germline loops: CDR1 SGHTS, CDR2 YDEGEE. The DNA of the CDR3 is TGTGCCAGCAGCACCGGACTAGCGGGAGCTCCAGATACGCAGTATTTT. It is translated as CASSTGLAGAPDTQYF.

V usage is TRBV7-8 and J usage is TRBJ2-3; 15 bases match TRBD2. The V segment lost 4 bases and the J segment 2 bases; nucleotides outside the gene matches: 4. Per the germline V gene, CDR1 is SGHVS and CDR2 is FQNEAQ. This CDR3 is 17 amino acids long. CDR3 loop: CASSSGLAGGFTDTQYF. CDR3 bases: TGTGCCAGCAGCTCGGGACTAGCGGGAGGATTCACAGATACGCAGTATTTT.

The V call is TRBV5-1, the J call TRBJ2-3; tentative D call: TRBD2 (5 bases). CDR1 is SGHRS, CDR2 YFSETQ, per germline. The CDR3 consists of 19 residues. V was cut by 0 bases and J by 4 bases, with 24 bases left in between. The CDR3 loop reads CASSLAVGAGWKDSDTQYF. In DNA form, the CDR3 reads TGCGCCAGCAGCTTGGCCGTGGGTGCCGGTTGGAAGGACTCAGATACGCAGTATTTT.

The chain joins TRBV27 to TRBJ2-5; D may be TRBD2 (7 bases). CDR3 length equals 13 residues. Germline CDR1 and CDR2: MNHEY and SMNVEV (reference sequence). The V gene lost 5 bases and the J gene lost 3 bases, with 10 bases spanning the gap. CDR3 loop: CASSPGGEETQYF. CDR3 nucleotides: TGTGCCAGCAGTCCGGGGGGCGAAGAGACCCAGTACTTC.

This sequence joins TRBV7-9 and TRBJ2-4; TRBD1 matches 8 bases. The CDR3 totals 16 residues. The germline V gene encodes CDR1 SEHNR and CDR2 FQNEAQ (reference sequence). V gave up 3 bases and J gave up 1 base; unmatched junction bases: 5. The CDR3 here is CASSFQGALAKNIQYF. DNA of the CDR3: TGTGCCAGCAGCTTTCAGGGGGCTTTGGCCAAAAACATTCAGTACTTC.

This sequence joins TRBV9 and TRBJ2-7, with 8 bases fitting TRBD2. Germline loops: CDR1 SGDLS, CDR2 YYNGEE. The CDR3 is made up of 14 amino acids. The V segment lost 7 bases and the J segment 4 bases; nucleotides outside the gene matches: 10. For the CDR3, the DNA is TGTGCCAGCTCTCGGGGGGGATCGACTTACGAGCAGTACTTC. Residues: CASSRGGSTYEQYF.

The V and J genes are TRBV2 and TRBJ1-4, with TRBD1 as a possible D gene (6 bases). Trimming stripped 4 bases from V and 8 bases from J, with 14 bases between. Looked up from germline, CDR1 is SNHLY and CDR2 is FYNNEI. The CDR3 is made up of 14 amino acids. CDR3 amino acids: CASSVQGMWEKLFF. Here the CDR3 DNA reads TGTGCCAGCAGTGTACAGGGTATGTGGGAAAAACTGTTTTTT.

The CDR3 sequence: CASSLWPGAADGYTF. The CDR3 bases are TGTGCCAGCAGCTTGTGGCCAGGGGCAGCAGATGGCTACACCTTC. This rearrangement joins TRBV5-4 to TRBJ1-2, with a tentative D call TRBD1 (6 bases). V was pared by 1 base and J by 6 bases, with 16 bases between. This CDR3 has 15 residues. Looked up from germline, CDR1 is SGHNT and CDR2 is YYREEE (reference sequence).

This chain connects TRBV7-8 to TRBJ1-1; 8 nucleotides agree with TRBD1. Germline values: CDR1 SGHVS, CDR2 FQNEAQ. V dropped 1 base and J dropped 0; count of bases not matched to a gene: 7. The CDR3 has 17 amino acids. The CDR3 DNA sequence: TGTGCCAGCAGCTTAGTCTGGACAGGGAGAATGAACACTGAAGCTTTCTTT. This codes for CASSLVWTGRMNTEAFF.

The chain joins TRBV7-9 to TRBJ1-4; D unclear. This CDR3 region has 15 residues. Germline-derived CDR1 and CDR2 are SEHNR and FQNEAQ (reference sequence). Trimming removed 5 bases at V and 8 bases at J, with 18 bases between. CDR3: CASSSTRLTQEKLFF. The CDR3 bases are TGTGCCAGCAGCAGCACCAGGCTTACACAGGAAAAACTGTTTTTT.

The CDR3 sequence: CASSSYSRYGYTF. The CDR3 nucleotides read TGTGCCAGCAGTTCTTACAGCCGCTATGGCTACACCTTC. The chain couples TRBV28 to TRBJ1-2; D remains unclear. The CDR3 has 13 residues. The germline V gene encodes CDR1 MDHEN and CDR2 SYDVKM. The V gene lost 4 bases and the J gene lost 4 bases, with 10 bases spanning the gap.

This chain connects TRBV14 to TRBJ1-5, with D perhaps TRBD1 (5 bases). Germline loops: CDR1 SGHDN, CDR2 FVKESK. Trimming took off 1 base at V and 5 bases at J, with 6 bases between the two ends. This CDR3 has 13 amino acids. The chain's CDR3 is CASSQGQHQPQHF. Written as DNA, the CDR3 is TGTGCCAGCAGCCAAGGACAGCATCAGCCCCAGCATTTT.

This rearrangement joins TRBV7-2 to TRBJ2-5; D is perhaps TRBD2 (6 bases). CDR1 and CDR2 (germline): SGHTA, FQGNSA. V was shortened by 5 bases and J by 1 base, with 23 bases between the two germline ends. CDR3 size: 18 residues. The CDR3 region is CASSVPGGRQTFQETQYF. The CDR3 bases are TGTGCCAGCAGCGTGCCAGGAGGGAGACAGACCTTCCAAGAGACCCAGTACTTC.

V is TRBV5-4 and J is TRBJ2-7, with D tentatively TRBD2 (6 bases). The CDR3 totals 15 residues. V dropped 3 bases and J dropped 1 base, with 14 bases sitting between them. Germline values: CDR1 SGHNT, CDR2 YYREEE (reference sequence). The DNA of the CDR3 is TGTGCCAGCAGCTCCACAAGGGGAGGATCCTACGAGCAGTACTTC. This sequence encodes CASSSTRGGSYEQYF.

CDR3 amino acids: CASSPPGLAGNTIYF. CDR3 DNA: TGTGCCAGCAGCCCCCCAGGGTTAGCTGGAAACACCATATATTTT. V gene TRBV7-2 combines with J gene TRBJ1-3; tentatively, D is TRBD1 (5 bases). Trimming left V 5 bases short and J 2 bases short, with 13 bases between. The CDR3 length is 15 residues. CDR1 SGHTA and CDR2 FQGNSA come from the germline V gene.

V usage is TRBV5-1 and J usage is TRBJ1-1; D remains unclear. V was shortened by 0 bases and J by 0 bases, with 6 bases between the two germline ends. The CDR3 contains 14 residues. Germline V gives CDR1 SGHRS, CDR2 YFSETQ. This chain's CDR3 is CASSLDGLNTEAFF. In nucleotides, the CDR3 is TGCGCCAGCAGCTTGGACGGGTTGAACACTGAAGCTTTCTTT.